This T cell receptor beta chain comes out of a study of blood T cells in healthy people across ages. The CDR3 is made up of 14 amino acids. The V end was cut by 3 bases, the J end by 8 bases, with 13 bases between. Germline-derived CDR1 and CDR2 are MNHEY and SMNVEV (reference sequence). For the second PCR, which ran for about 6 to 11 cycles, a sample-barcoded 5' primer and a J-beta primer mix were used. TCRdb recomputed calls from the 5' RACE reads with MiXCR, one row per CDR3 protein. There are about 1.6 million distinct CDR3 sequences in the sample; approximately 32% occur only once, and approximately 11% lies in the top ten.

Sequenced material: blood. V and J are TRBV27 and TRBJ1-4; D is undetermined. This receptor was taken from a woman aged 30 to 39 in good health. CDR3 coding DNA: TGTGCCAGCAGTTTTACAGCTAGTGACGAAAAACTGTTTTTT. Encoded protein: CASSFTASDEKLFF.